These T cell receptor beta chains were read from a single sample in a study of regulatory T cells in long-lasting Graves disease. TCRdb re-analysed the multiplex PCR reads in MiXCR, keeping a single row per CDR3 protein. The sample lists a few hundred thousand distinct CDR3 sequences; around 20% were seen once. The sequences come from peripheral blood mononuclear cells (PBMCs), collected when the disease was refractory, from a patient treated with antithyroid drugs. All receptors come from a female donor with Graves disease. Both conserved end residues are part of each CDR3. The order of the fields is D gene, clone size, V gene, J gene, CDR3 DNA, CDR3 protein. D genes are given only for firm matches. Some rows have no size entry. The others give once, few or many, or a class for an expanded clone.

>.|many|TRBV28|TRBJ2-7
TGTGCCAGCTCGACAGGACCGTCCTACGAGCAGTACTTC
CASSTGPSYEQYF
>.|.|TRBV10-2|TRBJ2-1
TGCGCCAGCAGTGAGTCAACCCTTTACAATGAGCAGTTCTTC
CASSESTLYNEQFF
>TRBD2|few|TRBV25-1|TRBJ2-2
TGTGCCAGCAGTGAACCCCTAGCGGGACCCAACACCGGGGAGCTGTTTTTT
CASSEPLAGPNTGELFF
>.|many|TRBV28|TRBJ2-7
TGTGCCAGCGGAGCAGGGATCTACGAGCAGTACTTC
CASGAGIYEQYF
>.|once|TRBV9|TRBJ2-7
TGTGCCAGCAGCGTATCCCCTTATTACGAGCAGTACTTC
CASSVSPYYEQYF
>TRBD1|.|TRBV7-2|TRBJ1-5
TGTGCCAGCAGCGCAGGGACAGGGGGCACCAATCAGCCCCAGCATTTT
CASSAGTGGTNQPQHF
>.|many|TRBV30|TRBJ1-5
TGTGCCTGGAGTGTCGGTAACTTATATCAGCCCCAGCATTTT
CAWSVGNLYQPQHF
>.|many|TRBV28|TRBJ2-2
TGTGCCAGCAACACTCAGGGGCTCACCGGGGAGCTGTTTTTT
CASNTQGLTGELFF
>TRBD1|many|TRBV2|TRBJ2-7
TGTGCCAGCGGGGGACAGGGGGCGTACGAGCAGTACTTC
CASGGQGAYEQYF
>.|many|TRBV28|TRBJ2-7
TGTGCCAGCAGTTTTCTAGATTATTACGAGCAGTACTTC
CASSFLDYYEQYF
>.|.|TRBV28|TRBJ1-1
TGTGCCAGCAGTTTCCAATACGGACGGAACACTGAAGCTTTCTTT
CASSFQYGRNTEAFF
>.|few|TRBV6-8|TRBJ1-2
TGTGCCAGCAGTTACCGGACAGCCTCTAACTATGGCTACACCTTC
CASSYRTASNYGYTF
>TRBD1|.|TRBV3-1|TRBJ2-7
TGTGCCAGCAGTAACAGGGGTGCGTACGAGCAGTACTTC
CASSNRGAYEQYF
>TRBD1|few|TRBV5-1|TRBJ1-2
TGCGCCAGCAGCTTGGCCCCAATCCACACAACAGGGGACTATGGCTACACCTTC
CASSLAPIHTTGDYGYTF
>.|few|TRBV12-3/TRBV12-4|TRBJ1-3
TGTGCCAGCACCACTTCGGGCTGGGGTGGAAACACCATATATTTT
CASTTSGWGGNTIYF
>.|many|TRBV10-3|TRBJ2-7
TGTGCCATCTCCGATTTGGGGGGGGGCACCTACGAGCAGTACTTC
CAISDLGGGTYEQYF
>.|few|TRBV6-1|TRBJ2-7
.
CASSARTSGLSYEQYFGERYF
>.|.|TRBV25-1|TRBJ1-1
TGTGCCCGGGATCGTGGAAGAGGGACTGAAGCTTTCTTT
CARDRGRGTEAFF
>TRBD1|many|TRBV7-3|TRBJ2-3
TGTGCCAGCAGCTTAACGTTGGGACAGGGCGACGATACGCAGTATTTT
CASSLTLGQGDDTQYF
>TRBD2|.|TRBV7-9|TRBJ2-2
TGTGCCAGCAGCTCGGGACTAGCGGGAGGGGAGAACACCGGGGAGCTGTTTTTT
CASSSGLAGGENTGELFF
>TRBD1|once|TRBV20-1|TRBJ2-2
TGCAGTGCTAGAGATGGCTTAGGGGGCTGGACCGGGGAGCTGTTTTTT
CSARDGLGGWTGELFF
>.|.|TRBV5-1|TRBJ1-1
TGCGCCAGCAGCTTGGAGTTGGTCACTGAAGCTTTCTTT
CASSLELVTEAFF
>.|.|TRBV30|TRBJ2-7
TGTGCCTGGAGTGTAAGGGGTCCTCCCGGCTACGAGCAGTACTTC
CAWSVRGPPGYEQYF
>.|few|TRBV6-2/TRBV6-3|TRBJ1-5
TGTGCCAGCAGTTCTGGGTATGGCAATCAGCCCCAGCATTTT
CASSSGYGNQPQHF